These 16 T cell receptor beta chains came from one sample sequenced in a study of cytomegalovirus exposure and HLA in healthy donors. PCR used 60 Vbeta primers and 13 Jbeta primers. TCRdb's copy holds only in-frame clones and misses some; the assay was immunoSEQ multiplex PCR. The sample records about 180,000 clones, 60% to 80% being singletons. Sequencing was carried out using PBMCs. The receptors were gathered from a woman aged 50 to 60 in good health and CMV-seropositive.

This clone was counted between two and nine times. V gene TRBV5-1 combines with J gene TRBJ1-1; D is undetermined. V lost 6 bases and J 4 bases, leaving 16 bases between the germline ends. The CDR3 length is 14 residues. Germline CDR1 reads SGHRS; CDR2 reads YFSETQ. CDR3 sequence: CASIFLVGSTEAFF. The DNA for the CDR3 is TGCGCCAGCATCTTCCTCGTGGGGAGCACTGAAGCTTTCTTT.

The rearrangement links TRBV7-3 to TRBJ2-3; 9 positions match TRBD2. Germline V gene data show CDR1 as SGHTA and CDR2 as FQGTGA. The V segment lost 4 bases and the J segment 5 bases; nucleotides outside the gene matches: 4. This CDR3 spans 14 amino acids. This CDR3 is CASSSGLAGDTQYF. The CDR3 coding sequence is TGTGCCAGCAGCTCGGGACTAGCCGGAGATACGCAGTATTTT.

The CDR3 is CASSFSAGGLSGELFF. The CDR3 DNA reads as TGTGCCAGCAGTTTCTCAGCGGGGGGGCTGAGCGGGGAGCTGTTTTTT. The J gene is TRBJ2-2, the V gene TRBV6-5; 10 bases match TRBD2. Germline-derived CDR1 and CDR2 are MNHEY and SVGAGI. With 4 bases clipped from V and 7 bases from J, the junction kept 9 bases outside the gene matches. This CDR3 has 16 amino acids.

This clone has a single count. The chain has TRBV30 and TRBJ1-3; D ambiguous. This CDR3 is built from 15 residues. Per the germline V gene, CDR1 is GTSNPN and CDR2 is SVGIG (reference sequence). Trimming stripped 2 bases from V and 4 bases from J, with 15 bases between. CDR3 in DNA: TGTGCCTGGAGTACTTGGAAAGGAGTGGGAAACACCATATATTTT. Translating gives CAWSTWKGVGNTIYF.

V usage is TRBV4-2 and J usage is TRBJ2-3; TRBD2 matches at 7 bases. CDR3 length equals 15 residues. The V segment lost 1 base and the J segment 1 base; nucleotides outside the gene matches: 2. Germline values: CDR1 LGHNA, CDR2 YNFKEQ. In DNA, the CDR3 is TGTGCCAGCAGCCAAGCTAGCGGAGGCACAGATACGCAGTATTTT. It is translated as CASSQASGGTDTQYF.

V and J are TRBV2 and TRBJ1-4; D is perhaps TRBD1 (5 bases). The CDR3 spans 14 residues. Germline V gene data show CDR1 as SNHLY and CDR2 as FYNNEI. The V and J ends lost 2 bases and 8 bases respectively, with 12 bases between them. CDR3 amino acids: CASSETGVGEKLFF. The DNA for the CDR3 is TGTGCCAGCAGTGAAACGGGGGTAGGGGAAAAACTGTTTTTT.

This clone occurred once. This sequence joins TRBV7-9 and TRBJ2-5, with 9 nucleotides matching TRBD2. In germline, CDR1 is SEHNR, CDR2 FQNEAQ (reference sequence). The CDR3 loop spans 15 amino acids. Trimming at V came to 5 bases and at J to 4 bases, leaving 8 bases not matched to a gene. CDR3 DNA: TGTGCCAGCAGCCGACCGGGACTAGCAGGAGAGACCCAGTACTTC. Translated: CASSRPGLAGETQYF.

This chain links TRBV5-4 with TRBJ2-7; tentative D call: TRBD1 (6 bases). The CDR3 spans 15 residues. Germline V gene sequence: CDR1 SGHNT, CDR2 YYREEE (reference sequence). Trimming cost V 4 bases and J 3 bases, with 17 bases left between them. Written as DNA, the CDR3 is TGTGCCAGCAGCAGTCGACAGGTCGGGAACTACGAGCAGTACTTC. Translated, it gives CASSSRQVGNYEQYF.

The chain combines TRBV9 with TRBJ1-2; D is unresolved. CDR3 length equals 13 residues. Trimming cost V 3 bases and J 8 bases, with 14 bases left between them. Germline V gene lookup returns CDR1 SGDLS and CDR2 YYNGEE. As DNA, the CDR3 is TGTGCCAGCAGCGACGGACGGAGGCCGGGCTACACCTTC. Translating it yields CASSDGRRPGYTF.

This clone was recorded a few times. The V gene is TRBV13, the J gene TRBJ1-4; D is possibly TRBD1 (5 bases). The CDR3 spans 18 residues. CDR1 PRHDT and CDR2 FYEKMQ come from the germline V gene (reference sequence). The V end was cut by 6 bases, the J end by 1 base, with 21 bases between. The CDR3 is CASSFSWGAGGTNEKLFF. As DNA, the CDR3 is TGTGCCAGCAGTTTTAGTTGGGGCGCGGGAGGAACTAATGAAAAACTGTTTTTT.

The chain combines TRBV6-1 with TRBJ2-2; 12 positions match TRBD2. The CDR3 sequence is 17 residues long. Trimming cost V 4 bases and J 3 bases; bases outside gene matches: 6. CDR1 MNHNS and CDR2 SASEGT come from the germline V gene. The CDR3 spells CASSGLAGGAYTGELFF. The CDR3 nucleotides are TGTGCCAGCAGTGGCCTAGCGGGGGGGGCTTACACCGGGGAGCTGTTTTTT.

Notes on this clone: The sample carries other DNA sequences with the same CDR3. This chain links TRBV29-1 with TRBJ1-1; weak D call: TRBD1 (5 bases). Germline lookup yields CDR1 SQVTM and CDR2 ANQGSEA. V lost 5 bases and J lost 0, with 10 bases in between. This CDR3 has 13 amino acids. CDR3 loop: CSVQGHLNTEAFF. DNA for the CDR3: TGCAGCGTTCAAGGACACCTGAACACTGAAGCTTTCTTT.

This clone was recorded a few times. The gene calls are TRBV5-1 and TRBJ2-7, with D possibly TRBD2 on 6 matching bases. V lost 4 bases to trimming and J lost 3 bases, with 14 bases between them. Per the germline V gene, CDR1 is SGHRS and CDR2 is YFSETQ. The CDR3 has 14 residues. Here the CDR3 reads CASSVRDSSYEQYF. The CDR3 nucleotides read TGCGCCAGCAGCGTCCGGGACTCAAGCTACGAGCAGTACTTC.

This clone was seen a handful of times. This chain links TRBV10-3 with TRBJ2-7, with TRBD1 matching 9 bases. From germline, CDR1 is ENHRY and CDR2 SYGVKD. The CDR3 runs to 15 residues. With V trimmed by 2 bases and J by 2 bases, 4 bases remained unmatched. The CDR3 sequence: CAISEDRGRTYEQYF. CDR3 nucleotide sequence: TGTGCCATCAGTGAGGACAGGGGGAGAACCTACGAGCAGTACTTC.

This clone occurred a few times. The chain carries TRBV19 and TRBJ1-6; a weak D match, TRBD1 (5 bases). In germline, CDR1 is LNHDA, CDR2 SQIVND (reference sequence). CDR3 length: 14 amino acids. Trimming cost V 2 bases and J 6 bases, with 8 bases left between them. The CDR3 reads CASSIYGGNSPLHF. The CDR3 nucleotides read TGTGCCAGTAGTATATACGGGGGTAATTCACCCCTCCACTTT.

CDR3 DNA: TGTGCCAGCAGCTTAAACCCCGGGACAGTCTACGAGCAGTACTTC. This codes for CASSLNPGTVYEQYF. The V and J genes are TRBV7-3 and TRBJ2-5, with 7 bases lining up with TRBD1. The end of the DNA aligns better with TRBJ2-7, so the J call may be wrong. The CDR3 has 15 residues. Germline CDR1 reads SGHTA; CDR2 reads FQGTGA.